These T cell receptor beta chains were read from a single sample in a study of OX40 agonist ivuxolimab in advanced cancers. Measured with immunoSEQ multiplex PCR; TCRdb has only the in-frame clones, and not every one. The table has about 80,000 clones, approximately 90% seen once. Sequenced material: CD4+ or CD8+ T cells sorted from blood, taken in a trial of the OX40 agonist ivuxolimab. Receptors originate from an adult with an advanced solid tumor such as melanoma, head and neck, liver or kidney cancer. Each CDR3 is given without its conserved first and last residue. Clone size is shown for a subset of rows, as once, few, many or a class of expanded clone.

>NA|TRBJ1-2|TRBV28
ASSPRQGAVYGYT
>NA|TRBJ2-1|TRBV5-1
ASSLSSDEQF
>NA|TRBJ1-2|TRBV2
ASASEGGAYYGYT
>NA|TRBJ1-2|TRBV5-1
ASSLASQEPPDT
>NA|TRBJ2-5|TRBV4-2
ASSQVNQETQY
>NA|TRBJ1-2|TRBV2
ASSQSGSYGYT
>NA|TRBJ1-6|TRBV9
ASSPGQPNSPLH
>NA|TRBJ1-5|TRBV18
ASSLGQGNQPQH
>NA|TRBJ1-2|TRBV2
ASKGSQGGYT
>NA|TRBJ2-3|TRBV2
ASSDRASTDTQY
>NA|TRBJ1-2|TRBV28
ASTETGAYGYT
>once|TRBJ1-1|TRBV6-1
ASSVVG
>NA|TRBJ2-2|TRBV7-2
ASSLGRGGAPGELF
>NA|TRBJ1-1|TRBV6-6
ASSRQGANTEAF
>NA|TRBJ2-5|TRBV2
ASSAQEGQETQY
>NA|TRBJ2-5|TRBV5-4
ASSLASSGGPLGTQY
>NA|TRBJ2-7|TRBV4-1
ASSQARDRGRY
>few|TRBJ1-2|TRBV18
ASSPTGASGYGYT